The clone carrying this T cell receptor (beta chain) was counted between two and nine times. The germline V gene has CDR1 SGDLS and CDR2 YYNGEE. V was clipped by 5 bases and J by 5 bases; unmatched bases: 6. This CDR3 region has 14 residues. TCRdb re-derived calls from the RT-PCR reads in MiXCR, one entry per CDR3 protein. Here the sample spans just under 550,000 distinct CDR3 sequences, approximately 24% being singletons. The sample is drawn from a study of response to subunit inactivated influenza vaccine. This same sample was also part of a study on T cells expressing NK-cell markers. That work contributes: TCR beta cDNA was made by 5'RACE template switching with UMIs. Questions lingered over whether expanded NKG2C+ T cell clones were HCMV-specific.

The TCR sequence derives from a man aged 50 to 60 who received an inactivated influenza vaccine. The chain combines TRBV9 with TRBJ1-1, with TRBD1 identical over 10 bases. The sample in question was CD4+ T cells sorted from PBMCs, obtained about 12 days after vaccination. Written as DNA, the CDR3 is TGTGCCAGCAGTCCCGGGGGACAGGGGACTGAAGCTTTCTTT. Translating gives CASSPGGQGTEAFF.